This TCR beta chain was retrieved from a study of blood T cell repertoires in COVID-19. On the study more broadly: The analysed material was cDNA or gDNA that came from T cells, B-cell-depleted T cells, or PBMCs.

Those who participated ranged in age from about 18 to 95 years and resided in 20 to 30 US areas. The recovered donors of Cohort 3 showed two negative PCRs, clearance, or symptom resolution. In the source study's methods: Estimated nucleated cell counts came from reference gene primer amplification. Data came from immunoSEQ multiplex PCR; TCRdb stores just in-frame clones and leaves some out. That table is the source of V, J and clone size, and D and trimming were worked out from the DNA. The repertoire holds 180,000 or so clones, with over 80% as singletons. CDR3 length equals 15 residues. Trimming left V 0 bases short and J 3 bases short, with 11 bases between. CDR1 and CDR2 (germline): SGHRS, YFSETQ.

This receptor was obtained from a woman aged 60-75 years who had recovered from COVID-19. Sequenced input: PBMCs or T cells enriched from blood (not recorded which). The rearrangement links TRBV5-1 to TRBJ2-3; a possible D gene is TRBD2 (5 bases). The CDR3 bases are TGCGCCAGCAGCTTGGCCGTGAAGCGGACAGATACGCAGTATTTT. Its protein is CASSLAVKRTDTQYF.